The clone carrying this TCR beta chain was detected once. Antigen specificity is unknown. TCRdb's table, derived via immunoSEQ multiplex PCR, lists solely in-frame clones and lacks some. The sample lists 65,000 to 90,000 clones, about 70% seen once, with about 3.2% in the top ten. This sample is part of a study of vaccination effects on CD4 cells after COVID-19. Study information: The participants, recipients of two vaccine doses, got either BNT162b2 or mRNA-1273.

Study observations and caveats: By a late point after vaccination, infection- and vaccine-induced clones had shrunk markedly through clonal contraction.

CD4+ T cells specific for antigen were expanded with viral peptide pools by the ViraFEST assay before sequencing. With 9 to 11 days of culture completed, CD4+ T cells were isolated. Nobody among the vaccine recipients had prior SARS-CoV-2 infection (nucleocapsid antibodies were negative). Two million PBMC were seeded per well and grown in the presence of 10 IU/ml IL-2 and roughly 9.9 ug/ml peptides. Half-medium exchanges with IL-2 medium took place on days 3 and 7. The CDR3 extends over 15 amino acids. Trimming left V 0 bases short and J 2 bases short, with 10 bases between. Germline assignment: CDR1 SGHTA and CDR2 FQGNSA.

Sequencing was performed on CD4+ T cells from PBMCs cultured with HCoV-NL63 spike peptides, taken before COVID-19 vaccination. The chain is built from TRBV7-2 and TRBJ2-5; D gene unclear. The receptor comes from a human donor who received a COVID-19 vaccine. The CDR3 protein is CASSLARNSQETQYF. The CDR3 DNA sequence: TGTGCCAGCAGCTTAGCGCGGAACTCACAAGAGACCCAGTACTTC.